This TCR beta chain originates from a study of regulatory T cells in long-lasting Graves disease. In the case of this clonotype: What it binds is not known.

Unmatched junction bases numbered 5, after V lost 3 bases and J lost 4 bases. CDR3 length: 14 residues. Germline V gene sequence: CDR1 SGHTA, CDR2 FQGNSA. Study-wide points: Peripheral blood alone, not thyroid tissue, underwent study.

Arm-PCR of CDR3 regions with iRepertoire HTBI primers generated TCR beta libraries. TCRdb re-derived calls from the multiplex PCR reads in MiXCR, one entry per CDR3 protein. The table shows about 290,000 distinct CDR3 sequences, with around 20% occurring only once. Stated time point: persistent/refractory GD, antithyroid drugs over 5 years with positive TRAb. Scientists built the TCR library using RNA that was extracted from PBMCs. This TCR derives from a female donor with Graves disease. Sample: peripheral blood mononuclear cells (PBMCs), taken when the disease was refractory, from a patient treated with antithyroid drugs. The rearrangement joins TRBV7-2 to TRBJ2-7; TRBD1 matches at 8 bases. CDR3: CASSLTRGHYEQYF. In DNA form, the CDR3 reads TGTGCCAGCAGCTTGACCAGGGGGCATTACGAGCAGTACTTC.